A selection of T cell receptor beta chains follows, all from one sample in a study of beta chain features in type 1 diabetes. The assay was immunoSEQ multiplex PCR, and TCRdb's table has in-frame clones only and misses some. This sample has 430,000 or so clones, with roughly 10% found just once. Sequences were obtained from naive CD4+ T cells from blood. These receptors all come from a woman in her late teens or twenties in good health. Each CDR3 is given with its conserved first and last residue. Only some rows state a clone size, as once, few, many or a class for expanded clones.

CDR3	J	size	V
CASSSWGTGVGLTNEKLFF	TRBJ1-4	NA	TRBV27
CASSPPQAGGTDTQYF	TRBJ2-3	NA	TRBV5-1
CASSPRTVRGETQYF	TRBJ2-5	few	TRBV6-5
CASSDTWHEQYF	TRBJ2-7	few	TRBV25-1
CASSARQGSGAFF	TRBJ1-1	NA	TRBV5-1
CASRPRLPTDTQYF	TRBJ2-3	few	TRBV7-2
CASSLGQNTEAFF	TRBJ1-1	NA	TRBV27
CAISAGGREADEQFF	TRBJ2-1	few	TRBV10-3
CAISDVTGIPPGQFF	TRBJ2-1	NA	TRBV10-3
CASALGETQYF	TRBJ2-5	NA	TRBV19
CASSVAGGPGQFF	TRBJ2-1	NA	TRBV25-1
CSVEWWEGVTEAFF	TRBJ1-1	many	TRBV29-1
CASSSCLETCEQYF	TRBJ2-7	few	TRBV7-2
CAISELAGLETQYF	TRBJ2-5	few	TRBV10-3
CASSREVEETQYF	TRBJ2-5	NA	TRBV7-2
CASSLGQHQETQYF	TRBJ2-5	few	TRBV5-1
CASSLRGYYTEQFF	TRBJ2-1	few	TRBV7-2
CASSAEDRAWETQYF	TRBJ2-5	NA	TRBV9
CASSYSPPSQGIGYTF	TRBJ1-2	NA	TRBV6-5
CASSPKGPDTQYF	TRBJ2-3	few	TRBV27
CASSQMGSETQYF	TRBJ2-5	NA	TRBV4-2
CASSLVRPGTATDTQYF	TRBJ2-3	few	TRBV7-2
CASTADRSGRDTQYF	TRBJ2-3	few	TRBV7-2
CSVEVGTGTEFGWAKNIQYF	TRBJ2-4	few	TRBV29-1
CASRLGSAVNTEAFF	TRBJ1-1	few	TRBV7-9
CASSSRGTDTQYF	TRBJ2-3	NA	TRBV28
CASSQPKGGPNTGELFF	TRBJ2-2	few	TRBV7-9
CASSPERDYGYTF	TRBJ1-2	few	TRBV28
CASSPSGLAGGLADTQYF	TRBJ2-3	few	TRBV7-9
CASSQSVGREKYF	TRBJ2-7	many	TRBV16
CASSPDRQGTQYF	TRBJ2-5	NA	TRBV18
CASSSYRSTYNEQFF	TRBJ2-1	NA	TRBV6-5
CASSVLAEAYEQYF	TRBJ2-7	NA	TRBV9
CSGVAKNIQYF	TRBJ2-4	NA	TRBV20-1
CASSQVVAGDRTDTQYF	TRBJ2-3	NA	TRBV4-2
CASSHRRGRGYGYTF	TRBJ1-2	NA	TRBV7-2
CASSHDRTRVVEQYF	TRBJ2-7	NA	TRBV4-1
CASSLQGQYNEQFF	TRBJ2-1	few	TRBV7-7
CASSPRLAGANEQFF	TRBJ2-1	few	TRBV7-2
CASSLTPGTGGETQYF	TRBJ2-5	few	TRBV5-1
CASSFRGAGRYYEQYF	TRBJ2-7	few	TRBV28
CASGLMTSMFGETQYF	TRBJ2-5	few	TRBV12-5
CASSPRGLANTGELFF	TRBJ2-2	few	TRBV9
CASSLLGYNEQFF	TRBJ2-1	few	TRBV28
CASSLTGTGLASPLHF	TRBJ1-6	few	TRBV7-3
CASSLTGTGGGKLFF	TRBJ1-4	few	TRBV28
CASSLASTTDTQYF	TRBJ2-3	few	TRBV7-2
CASSLDRGNAAGANVLTF	TRBJ2-6	NA	TRBV14
CASSLDRRSETQYF	TRBJ2-5	few	TRBV13
CASSSAGSRNEQFF	TRBJ2-1	NA	TRBV7-3
CASSFRYSGVNTGELFF	TRBJ2-2	few	TRBV27
CATSRSPTGGGGTQYF	TRBJ2-5	few	TRBV15
CATSRSYPDTQYF	TRBJ2-3	few	TRBV15
CASNPQWGTYNEQFF	TRBJ2-1	few	TRBV27
CASSPRQGRYTDTQYF	TRBJ2-3	few	TRBV14
CASSETGDSYNSPLHF	TRBJ1-6	few	TRBV9
CASSPGLAPEETQYF	TRBJ2-5	NA	TRBV4-2
CASSPQRVRAGGQNIQYF	TRBJ2-4	NA	TRBV27
CASSPRFETQYF	TRBJ2-5	few	TRBV7-2